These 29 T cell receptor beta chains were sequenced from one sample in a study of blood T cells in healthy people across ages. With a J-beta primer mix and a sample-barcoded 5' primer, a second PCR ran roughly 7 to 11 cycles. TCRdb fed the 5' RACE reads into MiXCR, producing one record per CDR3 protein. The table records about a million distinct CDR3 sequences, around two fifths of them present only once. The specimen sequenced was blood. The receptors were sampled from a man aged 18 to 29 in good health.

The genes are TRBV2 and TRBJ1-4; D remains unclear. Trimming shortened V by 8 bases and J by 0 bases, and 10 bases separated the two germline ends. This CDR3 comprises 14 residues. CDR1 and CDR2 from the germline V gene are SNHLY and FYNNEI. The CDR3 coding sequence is TGTGCCAGCCGCCCATTTGCAACTAATGAAAAACTGTTTTTT. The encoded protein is CASRPFATNEKLFF.

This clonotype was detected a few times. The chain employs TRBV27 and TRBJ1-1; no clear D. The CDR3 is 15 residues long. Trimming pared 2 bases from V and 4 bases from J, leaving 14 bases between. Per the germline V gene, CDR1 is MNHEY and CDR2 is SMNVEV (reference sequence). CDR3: CASSLRAGGPTEAFF. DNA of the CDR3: TGTGCCAGCAGTTTAAGAGCAGGAGGCCCCACTGAAGCTTTCTTT.

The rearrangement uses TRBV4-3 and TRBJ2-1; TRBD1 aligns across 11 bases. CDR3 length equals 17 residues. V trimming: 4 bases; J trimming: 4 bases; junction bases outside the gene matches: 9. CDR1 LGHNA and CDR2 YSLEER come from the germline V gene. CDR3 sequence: CASSRAPGQGGYNEQFF. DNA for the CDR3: TGCGCCAGCAGCCGAGCGCCGGGACAGGGGGGATACAATGAGCAGTTCTTC.

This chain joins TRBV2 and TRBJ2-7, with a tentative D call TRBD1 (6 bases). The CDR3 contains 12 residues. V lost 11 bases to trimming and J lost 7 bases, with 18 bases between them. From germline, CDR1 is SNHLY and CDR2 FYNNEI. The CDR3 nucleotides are TGTGCCTCAAAGGGCAGGGGTCGGGAGCAGTACTTC. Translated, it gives CASKGRGREQYF.

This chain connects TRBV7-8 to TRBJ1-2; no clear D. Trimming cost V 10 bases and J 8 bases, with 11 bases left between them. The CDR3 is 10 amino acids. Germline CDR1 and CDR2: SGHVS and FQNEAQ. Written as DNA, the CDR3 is TGTGCCACCAATCCCGAGGGCTACACCTTC. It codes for CATNPEGYTF.

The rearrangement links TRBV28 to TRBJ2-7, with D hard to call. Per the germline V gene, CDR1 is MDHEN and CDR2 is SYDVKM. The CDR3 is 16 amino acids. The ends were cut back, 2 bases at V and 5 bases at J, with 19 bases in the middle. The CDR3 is CASSLRGGITRNEQYF. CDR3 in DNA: TGTGCCAGCAGTTTACGAGGTGGGATAACTCGGAACGAGCAGTACTTC.

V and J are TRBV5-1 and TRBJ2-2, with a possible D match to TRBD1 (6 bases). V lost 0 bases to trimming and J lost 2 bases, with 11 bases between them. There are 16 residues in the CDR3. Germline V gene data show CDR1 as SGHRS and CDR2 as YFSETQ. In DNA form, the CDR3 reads TGCGCCAGCAGCTTGGTATGGGGGCGCAACACCGGGGAGCTGTTTTTT. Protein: CASSLVWGRNTGELFF.

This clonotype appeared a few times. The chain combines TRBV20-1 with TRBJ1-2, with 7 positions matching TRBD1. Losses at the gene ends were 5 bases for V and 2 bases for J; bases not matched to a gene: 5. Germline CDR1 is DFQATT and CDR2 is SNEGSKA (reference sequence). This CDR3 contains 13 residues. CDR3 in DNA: TGCAGTGCTTCGACAGGGACCAACTATGGCTACACCTTC. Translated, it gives CSASTGTNYGYTF.

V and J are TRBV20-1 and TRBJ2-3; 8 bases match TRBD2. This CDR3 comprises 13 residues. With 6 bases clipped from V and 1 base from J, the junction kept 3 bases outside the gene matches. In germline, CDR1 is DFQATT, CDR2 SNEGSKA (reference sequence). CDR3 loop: CSAVAGRTDTQYF. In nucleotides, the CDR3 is TGCAGTGCGGTAGCGGGACGCACAGATACGCAGTATTTT.

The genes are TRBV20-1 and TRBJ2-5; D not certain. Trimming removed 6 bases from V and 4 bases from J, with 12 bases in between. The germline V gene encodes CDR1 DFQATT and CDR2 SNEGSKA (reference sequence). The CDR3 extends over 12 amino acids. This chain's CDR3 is CSARRERETQYF. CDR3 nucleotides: TGCAGTGCCCGACGAGAAAGAGAGACCCAGTACTTC.

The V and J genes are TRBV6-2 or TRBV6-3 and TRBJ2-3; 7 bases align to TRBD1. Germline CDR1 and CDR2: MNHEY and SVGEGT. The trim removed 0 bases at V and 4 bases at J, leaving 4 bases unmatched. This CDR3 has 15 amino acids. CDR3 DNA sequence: TGTGCCAGCAGTTACTCGAAGGGGGCCGCAGATACGCAGTATTTT. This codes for CASSYSKGAADTQYF.

The CDR3 bases are TGTGCCAGCAGTCCTCGACAGGCCCTTACTGAAAAACTGTTTTTT. Protein product: CASSPRQALTEKLFF. This chain uses TRBV6-2 or TRBV6-3 with TRBJ1-4; possibly TRBD1 for D (6 bases). The CDR3 sequence is 15 residues long. The V gene's germline CDR1 is MNHEY and CDR2 SVGEGT. Trimming pared 5 bases from V and 7 bases from J, leaving 17 bases between.

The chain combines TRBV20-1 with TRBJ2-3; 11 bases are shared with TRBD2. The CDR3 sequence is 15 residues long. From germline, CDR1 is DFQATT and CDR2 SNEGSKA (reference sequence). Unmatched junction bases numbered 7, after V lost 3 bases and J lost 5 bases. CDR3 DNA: TGCAGTGCTAGCCGTAGCGGGGGGGCCGGAGATACGCAGTATTTT. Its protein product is CSASRSGGAGDTQYF.

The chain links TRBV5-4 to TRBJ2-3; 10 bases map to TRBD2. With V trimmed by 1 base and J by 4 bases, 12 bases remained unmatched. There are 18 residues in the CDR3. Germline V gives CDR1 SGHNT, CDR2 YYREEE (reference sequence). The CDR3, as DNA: TGTGCCAGCAGCTTGATCCAGCGGGGGGGATTAAACGCAGATACGCAGTATTTT. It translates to CASSLIQRGGLNADTQYF.

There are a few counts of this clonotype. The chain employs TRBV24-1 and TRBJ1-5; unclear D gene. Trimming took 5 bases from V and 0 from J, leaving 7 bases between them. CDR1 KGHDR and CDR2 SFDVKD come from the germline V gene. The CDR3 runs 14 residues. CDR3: CATSGSDSNQPQHF. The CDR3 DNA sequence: TGTGCCACCAGTGGTTCTGATAGCAATCAGCCCCAGCATTTT.

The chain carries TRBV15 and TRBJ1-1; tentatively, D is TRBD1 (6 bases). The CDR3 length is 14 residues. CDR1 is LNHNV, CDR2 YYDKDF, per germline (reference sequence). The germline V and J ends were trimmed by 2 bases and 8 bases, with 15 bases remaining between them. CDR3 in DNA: TGTGCCACCAGCAGAAACAGGGAGGGCACGGAAGCTTTCTTT. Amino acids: CATSRNREGTEAFF.

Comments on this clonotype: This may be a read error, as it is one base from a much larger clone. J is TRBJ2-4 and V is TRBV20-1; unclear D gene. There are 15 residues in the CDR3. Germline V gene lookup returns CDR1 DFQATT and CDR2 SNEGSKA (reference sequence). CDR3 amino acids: CSARATDGLDNEQYF. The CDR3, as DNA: TGCAGTGCAAGAGCCACTGACGGGCTGGATAATGAGCAGTACTTC.

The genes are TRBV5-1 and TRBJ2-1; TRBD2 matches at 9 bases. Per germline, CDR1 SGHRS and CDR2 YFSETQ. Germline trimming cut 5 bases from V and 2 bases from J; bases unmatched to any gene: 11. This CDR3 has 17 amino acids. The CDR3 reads CASRRTVLAGTYNEQFF. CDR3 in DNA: TGCGCCAGCAGGCGTACTGTACTAGCGGGTACCTACAATGAGCAGTTCTTC.

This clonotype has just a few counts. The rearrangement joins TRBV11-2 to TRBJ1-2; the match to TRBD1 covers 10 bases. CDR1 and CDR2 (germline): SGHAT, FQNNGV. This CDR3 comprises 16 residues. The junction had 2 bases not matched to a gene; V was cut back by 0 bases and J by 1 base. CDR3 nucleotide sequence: TGTGCCAGCAGCTTAGAAGGGGACAGGGGTAACTATGGCTACACCTTC. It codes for CASSLEGDRGNYGYTF.

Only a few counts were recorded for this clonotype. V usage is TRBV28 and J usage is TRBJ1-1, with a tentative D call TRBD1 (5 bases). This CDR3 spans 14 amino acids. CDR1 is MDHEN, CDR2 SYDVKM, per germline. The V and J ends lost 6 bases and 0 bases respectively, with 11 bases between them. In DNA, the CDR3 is TGTGCCAGCAGGCCAGGGAGTTTGAACACTGAAGCTTTCTTT. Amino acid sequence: CASRPGSLNTEAFF.

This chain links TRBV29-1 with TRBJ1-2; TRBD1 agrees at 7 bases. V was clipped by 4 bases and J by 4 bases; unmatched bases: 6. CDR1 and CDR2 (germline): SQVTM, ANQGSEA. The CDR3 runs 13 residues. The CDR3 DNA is TGCAGCGTTGTAGAGGGGGCAACCTATGGCTACACCTTC. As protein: CSVVEGATYGYTF.

DNA of the CDR3: TGTGCCAGCAGTTTAAGGGCAGAAAAACTGTTTTTT. Residues: CASSLRAEKLFF. The chain carries TRBV28 and TRBJ1-4; D is undetermined. V was cut by 2 bases and J by 8 bases, with 6 bases left in between. The CDR3 is made up of 12 amino acids. In germline, CDR1 is MDHEN, CDR2 SYDVKM.

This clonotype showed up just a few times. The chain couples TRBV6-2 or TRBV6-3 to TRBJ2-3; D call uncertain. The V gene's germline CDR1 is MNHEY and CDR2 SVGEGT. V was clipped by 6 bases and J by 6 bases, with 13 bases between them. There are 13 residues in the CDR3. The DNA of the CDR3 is TGTGCCAGCAGCCAGCTCCGGCCGGATACGCAGTATTTT. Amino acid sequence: CASSQLRPDTQYF.

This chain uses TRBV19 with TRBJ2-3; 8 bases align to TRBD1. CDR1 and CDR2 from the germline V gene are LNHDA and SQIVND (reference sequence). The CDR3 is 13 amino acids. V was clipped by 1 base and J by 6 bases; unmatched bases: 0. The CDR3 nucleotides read TGTGCCAGTAGTATAGGGACAGGGGATACGCAGTATTTT. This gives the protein CASSIGTGDTQYF.

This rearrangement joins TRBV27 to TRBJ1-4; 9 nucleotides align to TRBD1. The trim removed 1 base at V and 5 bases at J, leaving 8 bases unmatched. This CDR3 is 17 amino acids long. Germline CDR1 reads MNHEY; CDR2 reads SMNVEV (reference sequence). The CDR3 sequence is CASSLWGGDRGNEKLFF. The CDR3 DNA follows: TGTGCCAGCAGTTTATGGGGAGGAGACAGGGGGAATGAAAAACTGTTTTTT.

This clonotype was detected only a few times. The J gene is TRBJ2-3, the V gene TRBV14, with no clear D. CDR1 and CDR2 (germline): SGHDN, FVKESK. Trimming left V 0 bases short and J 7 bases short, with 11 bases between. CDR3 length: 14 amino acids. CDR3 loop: CASSQDPVPYTQYF. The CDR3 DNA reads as TGTGCCAGCAGCCAAGATCCAGTCCCGTATACGCAGTATTTT.

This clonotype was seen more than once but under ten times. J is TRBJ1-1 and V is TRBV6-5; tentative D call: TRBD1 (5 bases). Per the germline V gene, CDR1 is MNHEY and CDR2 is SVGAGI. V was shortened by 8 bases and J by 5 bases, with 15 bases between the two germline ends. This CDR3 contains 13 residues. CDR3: CASCRGPGTEAFF. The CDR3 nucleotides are TGTGCCAGCTGTCGGGGCCCGGGAACTGAAGCTTTCTTT.

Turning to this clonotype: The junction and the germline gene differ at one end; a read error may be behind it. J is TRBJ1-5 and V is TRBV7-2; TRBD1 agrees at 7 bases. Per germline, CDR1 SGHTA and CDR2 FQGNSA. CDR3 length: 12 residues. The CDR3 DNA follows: TGTGCCAGCGGCTTGGACAGGCAGCCCCAGCATTTT. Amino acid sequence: CASGLDRQPQHF.

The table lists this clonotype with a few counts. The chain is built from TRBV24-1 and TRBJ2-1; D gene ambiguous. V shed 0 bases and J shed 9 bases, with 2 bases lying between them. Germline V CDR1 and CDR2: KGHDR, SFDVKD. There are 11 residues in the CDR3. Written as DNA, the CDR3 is TGTGCCACCAGTGATTTGCGTGAGCAGTTCTTC. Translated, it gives CATSDLREQFF.